The next 10 T cell receptor beta chains were all read from a single sample in a study of T cell responses to AZD1222 COVID-19 vaccine (dated by TCRdb to the early 2020s). According to the study, the label for this sample's time point signals: about 28 days (+/-7) after the second vaccine dose. Receptor amplification or capture employed the immunoSEQ multiplex PCR assay. The source is immuneACCESS, and TCRdb retained only in-frame sequences with V and J called. Part of the clones is not carried over; for the studies checked, unresolved V genes explain less than half of this, and the remainder is unexplained. This sample comprises approximately 110,000 clones, around 92% of them detected only once. The ten largest clones capture over 7.5% of the sample. This specimen was peripheral blood, taken 28 days after the second AZD1222 dose. These receptors all stem from an adult who received the AZD1222 COVID-19 vaccine.

The chain uses TRBV5-5 and TRBJ1-2; no clear D. This CDR3 region has 14 residues. The V and J ends lost 0 bases and 7 bases respectively, with 13 bases between them. Germline lookup yields CDR1 SGHKS and CDR2 YYEKEE (reference sequence). CDR3 protein: CASSLEGRAGGYTF. The CDR3 nucleotides are TGTGCCAGCAGCTTGGAAGGCCGGGCGGGTGGCTACACCTTC.

The CDR3 nucleotides are TGCAGCGTTGTGGGACTAGCGGGAGTAACCTACAATGAGCAGTTCTTC. Its translation: CSVVGLAGVTYNEQFF. This chain uses TRBV29-1 with TRBJ2-1; 14 nucleotides align to TRBD2. The length of the CDR3 is 16 residues. Germline CDR1 is SQVTM and CDR2 is ANQGSEA. J was trimmed by 2 bases and V by 4 bases; bases with no gene match: 4.

This clone was counted only a few times. The genes are TRBV5-8 and TRBJ1-2; D is unresolved. Germline-derived CDR1 and CDR2 are SGHTS and YDEGEE. CDR3 size: 13 residues. Trimming shortened V by 2 bases and J by 2 bases, and 7 bases separated the two germline ends. The CDR3 DNA sequence: TGTGCCAGCAGCTTAGTGAGGAACTATGGCTACACCTTC. It is translated as CASSLVRNYGYTF.

The chain has TRBV27 and TRBJ2-7, with 7 bases aligning to TRBD1. The CDR3 length is 15 residues. The J segment lost 3 bases and the V segment lost 5 bases, leaving 10 bases of the junction unmatched. Looked up from germline, CDR1 is MNHEY and CDR2 is SMNVEV (reference sequence). The CDR3 nucleotides are TGTGCCAGCAGTCTAGGCACCGGGACAGTCTACGAGCAGTACTTC. This sequence encodes CASSLGTGTVYEQYF.

The rearrangement links TRBV29-1 to TRBJ2-1; 7 bases agree with TRBD1. CDR1 is SQVTM and CDR2 is ANQGSEA in the germline V gene. The V segment lost 6 bases and the J segment 2 bases; nucleotides outside the gene matches: 10. The CDR3 contains 15 residues. CDR3 region: CSVKGYRGTYNEQFF. In DNA, the CDR3 is TGCAGCGTGAAAGGATACAGGGGCACCTACAATGAGCAGTTCTTC.

The chain combines TRBV3-1 (or the pseudogene TRBV3-2) with TRBJ2-1; the match to TRBD2 covers 9 bases. The length of the CDR3 is 16 residues. Germline V gene sequence: CDR1 LGHDT, CDR2 YNNKEL (reference sequence). Trimming removed 1 base from V and 7 bases from J; junction bases left unmatched: 8. CDR3 protein: CASSQVGRGGRNEQFF. CDR3 sequence (DNA): TGTGCCAGCAGCCAAGTGGGGCGGGGGGGCCGAAATGAGCAGTTCTTC.

This chain links TRBV29-1 with TRBJ2-3; no clear D. The V end was cut by 4 bases, the J end by 4 bases, with 15 bases between. CDR1 is SQVTM and CDR2 is ANQGSEA in the germline V gene. CDR3 length: 14 amino acids. The CDR3 DNA follows: TGCAGCGTTGCCCAGGCGGTCATTCCAGATACGCAGTATTTT. This gives the protein CSVAQAVIPDTQYF.

The chain has TRBV21-1 and TRBJ1-6. TRBV21-1 is a documented pseudogene. This CDR3 contains 15 residues. In DNA form, the CDR3 reads TGTGCCAGCCGTAGCAAGGGGACTGATAATTCACCCCTCCACTTT. This encodes CASRSKGTDNSPLHF.

V usage is TRBV19 and J usage is TRBJ1-4; D is perhaps TRBD1 (5 bases). The germline V gene encodes CDR1 LNHDA and CDR2 SQIVND (reference sequence). Between the trimmed V and J ends, which lost 5 bases and 3 bases, there was a span of 13 bases. CDR3 length equals 15 residues. The CDR3 bases are TGTGCCAGTAGTGATCAGGGTGCGCCTAATGAAAAACTGTTTTTT. It encodes CASSDQGAPNEKLFF.

The chain recombines TRBV5-4 with TRBJ2-1; 10 bases fit TRBD2. V lost 1 base, J lost 6 bases, and 4 bases stayed unmatched. The CDR3 contains 15 residues. Germline V gives CDR1 SGHNT, CDR2 YYREEE (reference sequence). As DNA, the CDR3 is TGTGCCAGCAGCTTGTTAGCGGGAGGTCTCAATGAGCAGTTCTTC. Amino acid sequence: CASSLLAGGLNEQFF.